The 20 T cell receptor beta chains below were found in one sample sequenced in a study of T cell responses to AZD1222 COVID-19 vaccine. The protocol was immunoSEQ multiplex PCR, while the TCRdb copy is restricted to in-frame clones and leaves out a portion. Altogether about 160,000 clones are present, roughly 90% being singletons, with the ten largest covering around 5.5%. Sequencing was performed on peripheral blood, taken on day 0 of AZD1222 vaccination. All receptors derive from an adult in good health.

This sequence joins TRBV24-1 and TRBJ2-3, with D hard to call. V was clipped by 3 bases and J by 2 bases, with 8 bases between them. From germline, CDR1 is KGHDR and CDR2 SFDVKD. The CDR3 extends over 14 amino acids. This CDR3 reads CATSDVGHTDTQYF. CDR3 nucleotide sequence: TGTGCCACCAGTGATGTCGGTCACACAGATACGCAGTATTTT.

This chain connects TRBV28 to TRBJ2-5; 8 bases are shared with TRBD1. Trimming at V came to 5 bases and at J to 4 bases, leaving 9 bases not matched to a gene. CDR1 is MDHEN, CDR2 SYDVKM, per germline. The CDR3 is 15 residues long. The CDR3 bases are TGTGCCAGCAGTGTCAGACAGGGGTTGGGAGAGACCCAGTACTTC. Residues: CASSVRQGLGETQYF. Full variable domain (rest looked up from reference TRBV28 and TRBJ2-5): DVKVTQSSRYLVKRTGEKVFLECVQDMDHENMFWYRQDPGLGLRLIYFSYDVKMKEKGDIPEGYSVSREKKERFSLILESASTNQTSMYLCASSVRQGLGETQYFGPGTRLLVL.

J is TRBJ1-2 and V is TRBV19; D perhaps matches TRBD1 (5 bases). The CDR3 is made up of 15 amino acids. V was pared by 6 bases and J by 1 base, with 15 bases between. Germline assignment: CDR1 LNHDA and CDR2 SQIVND (reference sequence). The CDR3 DNA is TGTGCCAGTAGGGTCCTTGGGACCCTTAACTATGGCTACACCTTC. It encodes CASRVLGTLNYGYTF.

This clone was seen only once. The chain links TRBV6-2 or TRBV6-3 to TRBJ1-5; D gene uncertain. The CDR3 length is 16 residues. Per germline, CDR1 MNHEY and CDR2 SVGEGT. Deletions cut 2 bases from V and 2 bases from J, with 13 bases between. As DNA, the CDR3 is TGTGCCAGCAGTTACCATGCGGCCACGGGCAATCAGCCCCAGCATTTT. This codes for CASSYHAATGNQPQHF.

This chain uses TRBV9 with TRBJ2-6; 8 nucleotides agree with TRBD2. The CDR3 totals 17 residues. Per the germline V gene, CDR1 is SGDLS and CDR2 is YYNGEE. Trimming cost V 0 bases and J 0 bases; bases outside gene matches: 2. The CDR3 is CASSVASGGSGANVLTF. CDR3 sequence (DNA): TGTGCCAGCAGCGTAGCAAGCGGGGGCTCTGGGGCCAACGTCCTGACTTTC.

On this clone: The junction departs from germline at one end; a sequencing error may be responsible. Written as DNA, the CDR3 is TGCGCCAGCAGTTTGGGACAGGAATACAATGAGCAGTTCTTC. Translating gives CASSLGQEYNEQFF. The J gene is TRBJ2-1, the V gene TRBV5-1; 8 bases align to TRBD1. The germline gives CDR1 SGHRS, CDR2 YFSETQ. This CDR3 region has 14 residues.

This chain links TRBV2 with TRBJ2-5; D is uncertain. Germline V gene sequence: CDR1 SNHLY, CDR2 FYNNEI. This CDR3 has 14 amino acids. V was shortened by 7 bases and J by 5 bases, with 17 bases between the two germline ends. DNA of the CDR3: TGTGCCAGCAAAAAGGCAGCGACCGAGGAGACCCAGTACTTC. As protein: CASKKAATEETQYF.

V usage is TRBV24-1 and J usage is TRBJ1-4, with D possibly being TRBD1 (5 bases). Germline CDR1 is KGHDR and CDR2 is SFDVKD. V lost 4 bases and J 4 bases, leaving 15 bases between the germline ends. The CDR3 contains 16 residues. The CDR3 loop is CATSDSGQGRNEKLFF. In DNA form, the CDR3 reads TGTGCCACCAGTGACTCCGGACAAGGCCGTAATGAAAAACTGTTTTTT.

The rearrangement uses TRBV6-5 and TRBJ2-5; tentative D call: TRBD2 (5 bases). CDR3 size: 14 residues. V was trimmed by 5 bases and J by 1 base, leaving 11 bases between them. Germline CDR1 MNHEY, CDR2 SVGAGI. The chain's CDR3 is CASSRRSLQETQYF. CDR3 in DNA: TGTGCCAGCAGTCGGAGGTCCCTCCAAGAGACCCAGTACTTC.

This clone came up a few times. The chain recombines TRBV30 with TRBJ2-3, with 11 bases that match TRBD2. The V gene's germline CDR1 is GTSNPN and CDR2 SVGIG (reference sequence). The CDR3 is made up of 21 amino acids. V lost 3 bases and J lost 0; bases outside the gene matches: 20. The DNA of the CDR3 is TGTGCCTGGAGGGGAACAGGGGAAATAGCGGGAGGGCCGGCTAGCACAGATACGCAGTATTTT. This encodes CAWRGTGEIAGGPASTDTQYF.

V and J are TRBV7-2 and TRBJ1-2, with D perhaps matching TRBD1 (5 bases). Looked up from germline, CDR1 is SGHTA and CDR2 is FQGNSA. The V end lost 4 bases, the J end lost 3 bases, and 21 bases lay between the germline ends. The CDR3 is 17 residues long. The CDR3 coding sequence is TGTGCCAGCAGCTCCACCTGGGACGGGGAAGGGCACTATGGCTACACCTTC. Its translation is CASSSTWDGEGHYGYTF.

V is TRBV19 and J is TRBJ1-2; D gene ambiguous. The CDR3 has 16 residues. Germline V CDR1 and CDR2: LNHDA, SQIVND (reference sequence). V was trimmed by 3 bases and J by 0 bases, leaving 14 bases between them. The CDR3 bases are TGTGCCAGTAGTATCGTCGGACGGGAAGCTAACTATGGCTACACCTTC. It is translated as CASSIVGREANYGYTF.

The table lists this clone with a count of one. The V and J genes are TRBV5-1 and TRBJ2-7; TRBD1 matches at 8 bases. J lost 4 bases, V lost 2 bases, and 11 bases had no gene match. Germline V CDR1 and CDR2: SGHRS, YFSETQ. This CDR3 comprises 16 residues. The CDR3 DNA is TGCGCCAGCAGCTTCTCTAGGCAGGGGGCAGGATACGAGCAGTACTTC. Protein: CASSFSRQGAGYEQYF.

The chain is built from TRBV2 and TRBJ1-1, with 10 bases that match TRBD1. The junction had 0 bases not matched to a gene; V was cut back by 4 bases and J by 10 bases. CDR3 length equals 11 residues. Germline CDR1 and CDR2: SNHLY and FYNNEI. The CDR3 loop is CASSGDRGAFF. The CDR3 DNA is TGTGCCAGCAGTGGGGACAGGGGAGCTTTCTTT.

The V call is TRBV7-2, the J call TRBJ1-5, with 9 bases that match TRBD1. From germline, CDR1 is SGHTA and CDR2 FQGNSA. With V trimmed by 5 bases and J by 5 bases, 4 bases remained unmatched. CDR3 length: 14 amino acids. CDR3 bases: TGTGCCAGCAGCACACGGGACAGGGATCAGCCCCAGCATTTT. It yields the protein CASSTRDRDQPQHF.

The chain links TRBV5-1 to TRBJ2-5, with D maybe TRBD1 (5 bases). Germline CDR1 SGHRS, CDR2 YFSETQ. This CDR3 contains 13 residues. Trimming cost V 1 base and J 2 bases, with 6 bases left between them. CDR3 residues: CASSLSGQETQYF. CDR3 DNA: TGCGCCAGCAGCTTGTCAGGGCAAGAGACCCAGTACTTC.

This chain connects TRBV7-9 to TRBJ2-6, with D hard to call. From germline, CDR1 is SEHNR and CDR2 FQNEAQ (reference sequence). The V and J ends lost 3 bases and 4 bases respectively, with 4 bases between them. The CDR3 runs to 13 residues. CDR3 DNA: TGTGCCAGCAGCTTTGAGGGGGCCAACGTCCTGACTTTC. Its protein product is CASSFEGANVLTF.

This chain connects TRBV7-2 to TRBJ1-4; 7 bases align to TRBD1. Per germline, CDR1 SGHTA and CDR2 FQGNSA. V lost 4 bases to trimming and J lost 7 bases; unmatched junction nucleotides: 6. The CDR3 has 14 residues. CDR3 amino acids: CASSSRDRSEKLFF. In DNA form, the CDR3 reads TGTGCCAGCAGCTCTCGGGACAGATCTGAAAAACTGTTTTTT.

This rearrangement joins TRBV28 to TRBJ1-2; 8 bases align to TRBD1. V was clipped by 6 bases and J by 6 bases; unmatched bases: 6. The CDR3 extends over 13 amino acids. Germline CDR1 is MDHEN and CDR2 is SYDVKM. The CDR3 nucleotides read TGTGCCAGCAGCCTGGACAGGGCGAATGGCTACACCTTC. It is translated as CASSLDRANGYTF.

The chain recombines TRBV18 with TRBJ2-7; D perhaps matches TRBD2 (5 bases). The CDR3 loop spans 15 amino acids. In germline, CDR1 is KGHSH, CDR2 LQKENI. V lost 3 bases to trimming and J lost 0 bases, with 12 bases between them. CDR3 DNA sequence: TGTGCCAGCTCACCTCCGGGAAGCAGCTCCTACGAGCAGTACTTC. Translated, it gives CASSPPGSSSYEQYF.